This TCR beta chain originates from a study of technical replicates of blood from several donors. TCRdb keeps only in-frame clones here, not all; method: immunoSEQ multiplex PCR. The table records approximately 100,000 clones, 95% of them present only once. Germline assignment: CDR1 SGHRS and CDR2 YFSETQ. V lost 0 bases and J 0 bases, leaving 12 bases between the germline ends. The CDR3 runs 16 residues. What was sequenced was T cells isolated from PBMCs. The rearrangement uses TRBV5-1 and TRBJ1-1; a possible D gene is TRBD1 (5 bases). The clonotype comes from a human donor in good health. CDR3 in amino acids: CASSLGRRQMNTEAFF. DNA for the CDR3: TGCGCCAGCAGCTTGGGCCGAAGACAGATGAACACTGAAGCTTTCTTT.